This T cell receptor beta chain was sequenced in a study of a mutant IDH1 vaccine in newly diagnosed glioma. Sequenced by immunoSEQ multiplex PCR; TCRdb stores in-frame clones only, minus some. The top ten hold 3% to 4% of the sample, which has tens of thousands of clones, about 80% seen once. The time point is: week 5, during vaccination. Each vaccine dose was 300 ug of mutant IDH1 20-mer peptide, with topical imiquimod. V shed 7 bases and J shed 0 bases, with 19 bases lying between them. There are 16 residues in the CDR3. CDR1 is SGHRS, CDR2 YFSETQ, per germline. Points on this clone: Its antigen is as yet unknown.

The V call is TRBV5-1, the J call TRBJ1-2; unclear D gene. The origin of this receptor is a man between 25 and 39 years old with glioma. The sequencing used PBMCs, collected from a glioma patient whose treatment included an IDH1 peptide vaccine. The CDR3 here is CASSPRYEGANYGYTF. The CDR3, as DNA: TGCGCCAGCTCTCCTCGGTATGAGGGAGCTAACTATGGCTACACCTTC.